These 5 T cell receptor beta chains originate from one sample sequenced in a study of beta chain features in type 1 diabetes. Findings of the study overall: Among patients with Type 1 diabetes, TCRB CDR3s were moderately but significantly shorter in every one of the four CD4+ subsets.

No antigens are known for them. Since all of the isolated RNA was reverse transcribed, expressed TCRB transcripts were what got sequenced. Produced via immunoSEQ multiplex PCR; TCRdb's table is partial and in-frame only. The sample has hundreds of thousands of clones, under 15% seen once; the top ten hold less than 0.025%. Input material: naive CD4+ T cells from blood. These receptors originate from a man between 18 and 35 years old with type 1 diabetes.

This clone was counted a few times. This chain joins TRBV2 and TRBJ1-4; D gene ambiguous. Germline CDR1 is SNHLY and CDR2 is FYNNEI. V lost 6 bases and J 8 bases, leaving 19 bases between the germline ends. This CDR3 contains 15 residues. DNA for the CDR3: TGTGCCAGCAGCTTAGGACGCGCTGATCGGGAAAAACTGTTTTTT. Amino acid sequence: CASSLGRADREKLFF. Looking up the rest from reference TRBV2 and TRBJ1-4 gives the full variable domain: EPEVTQTPSHQVTQMGQEVILRCVPISNHLYFYWYRQILGQKVEFLVSFYNNEISEKSEIFDDQFSVERPDGSNFTLKIRSTKLEDSAMYFCASSLGRADREKLFFGSGTQLSVL.

Concerning this clone: Distinct nucleotide sequences in the sample also encode this CDR3. The V call is TRBV28, the J call TRBJ2-3; 9 nucleotides agree with TRBD1. J gave up 3 bases and V 4 bases, and 5 bases lay outside the gene matches. Germline V lookup: CDR1 MDHEN, CDR2 SYDVKM. This CDR3 comprises 15 residues. The DNA of the CDR3 is TGTGCCAGCAGTTCGGGACAGGGACTGACAGATACGCAGTATTTT. This translates into CASSSGQGLTDTQYF.

This sequence joins TRBV25-1 and TRBJ2-2; 9 bases line up with TRBD2. CDR1 is MGHDK, CDR2 SYGVNS, per germline. The CDR3 consists of 14 residues. V shed 3 bases, J shed 9 bases, and the junction held 5 bases outside the gene matches. The CDR3, as DNA: TGTGCCAGCAGTGATTTAGCGGGGGCCCGGGAGCTGTTTTTT. Its translation is CASSDLAGARELFF. Looking up the rest from reference TRBV25-1 and TRBJ2-2 gives the full variable domain: EADIYQTPRYLVIGTGKKITLECSQTMGHDKMYWYQQDPGMELHLIHYSYGVNSTEKGDLSSESTVSRIRTEHFPLTLESARPSHTSQYLCASSDLAGARELFFGEGSRLTVL.

This clone was observed a handful of times. The chain is built from TRBV7-3 and TRBJ1-3; D is possibly TRBD1 (6 bases). V lost 5 bases and J 2 bases, leaving 10 bases between the germline ends. Germline V gene data show CDR1 as SGHTA and CDR2 as FQGTGA. The length of the CDR3 is 14 residues. In DNA, the CDR3 is TGTGCCAGCAGCCAACAGGGCCCTGGAAACACCATATATTTT. Translation: CASSQQGPGNTIYF.

The chain joins TRBV5-1 to TRBJ1-6; no definite D call. The CDR3 is 15 residues long. Trimming took 0 bases from V and 5 from J, leaving 9 bases between them. Looked up from germline, CDR1 is SGHRS and CDR2 is YFSETQ. The CDR3 DNA is TGCGCCAGCAGCTTGGACGGAGGGAATAATTCACCCCTCCACTTT. It codes for CASSLDGGNNSPLHF. The full variable domain, with the rest looked up from reference TRBV5-1 and TRBJ1-6, is KAGVTQTPRYLIKTRGQQVTLSCSPISGHRSVSWYQQTPGQGLQFLFEYFSETQRNKGNFPGRFSGRQFSNSRSEMNVSTLELGDSALYLCASSLDGGNNSPLHFGNGTRLTVT.